Sequencing of this TCR beta chain was carried out in a study of graft-versus-host responses after intestinal transplantation. Looking at the study overall: Induction using anti-thymocyte globulin, followed by tacrolimus and steroids for two to three years, was given to all recipients.

Data came from immunoSEQ multiplex PCR; TCRdb stores just in-frame clones and leaves some out. The sample lists tens of thousands of clones, 85% to 95% seen once, with almost 2.5% in the top ten. Germline values: CDR1 GTSNPN, CDR2 SVGIG (reference sequence). V was pared by 0 bases and J by 8 bases, with 4 bases of the junction left unmatched. CDR3 length: 14 amino acids. About this clone itself: No antigen is known for it.

Study results and limitations: Allografts carried high graft-versus-host to host-versus-graft clonal ratios in patients having graft-donor T cell macrochimerism. Peak circulating GvH clone levels tracked with early post-transplant HvG declines. Recipient marrow showed GvH clones, some seen first in ileum or blood.

This specimen consisted of unstimulated CD4+ T cells sorted from spleen or lymph node cells, obtained before transplant. The clonotype originates from a human donor who was the organ donor for an intestinal transplant. The rearrangement uses TRBV30 and TRBJ1-6; 7 bases map to TRBD1. The CDR3 DNA follows: TGTGCCTGGAGTGTTTGGACAGGCCATTCACCCCTCCACTTT. Protein product: CAWSVWTGHSPLHF.